A selection of T cell receptor beta chains follows, all from one sample in a study of cytomegalovirus exposure and HLA in healthy donors. Sequencing used immunoSEQ multiplex PCR; TCRdb keeps in-frame clones, though not all of them. The table records over 75,000 clones, 70% to 80% of them present only once. The sequencing input was PBMCs. These receptors were collected from a male donor in good health and CMV-seropositive. Each CDR3 is given with its conserved first and last residue. D genes are given only for firm matches. Clone sizes are given selectively: once, few, many, or a class where the clone is expanded.

j_call d_call clone_size v_call cdr3_aa cdr3_nt
TRBJ2-2 TRBD1 NA TRBV14 CASSPQQGVGELFF TGTGCCAGCAGCCCGCAACAGGGGGTCGGGGAGCTGTTTTTT
TRBJ1-5 NA NA TRBV27 CASSFSGTNQPQHF TGTGCCAGCAGTTTTTCAGGTACGAATCAGCCCCAGCATTTT
TRBJ1-1 NA NA TRBV9 CASSVEQRGRAFF TGTGCCAGCAGCGTAGAGCAAAGGGGCCGGGCTTTCTTT
TRBJ1-4 NA few TRBV30 CAWSVWREKLFF TGTGCCTGGAGTGTCTGGAGGGAAAAACTGTTTTTT
TRBJ2-5 TRBD2 NA TRBV9 CASSAAGVETQYF TGTGCCAGCAGCGCAGCGGGGGTAGAGACCCAGTACTTC
TRBJ1-1 NA NA TRBV5-1 CASSLESDTEAFF TGCGCCAGCAGCTTGGAATCGGACACTGAAGCTTTCTTT
TRBJ2-2 NA NA TRBV30 CAWGEDGELFF TGTGCCTGGGGGGAGGACGGGGAGCTGTTTTTT
TRBJ1-6 NA NA TRBV2 CASSKGVGGGSPLHF TGTGCCAGCAGTAAGGGGGTGGGTGGGGGTTCACCCCTCCACTTT
TRBJ2-7 NA NA TRBV4-1 CASSKHQGYEQYF TGCGCCAGCAGCAAGCACCAGGGGTACGAGCAGTACTTC
TRBJ1-2 TRBD1 NA TRBV6-1 CAAFQGAGGYTF TGTGCCGCCTTCCAGGGGGCGGGAGGCTACACCTTC
TRBJ2-1 NA NA TRBV2 CASSDTPWSEQFF TGTGCCAGCAGTGATACTCCTTGGAGTGAGCAGTTCTTC
TRBJ1-1 NA NA TRBV6-6 CASMNGEMNTEAFF TGTGCCAGCATGAACGGGGAGATGAACACTGAAGCTTTCTTT
TRBJ2-6 TRBD1 NA TRBV9 CASSVADRRHSGANVLTF TGTGCCAGCAGCGTAGCGGACAGGCGCCACTCTGGGGCCAACGTCCTGACTTTC
TRBJ1-1 TRBD1 NA TRBV27 CASSPSQRPGQISEAFF TGTGCCAGCAGTCCCTCACAACGTCCGGGACAGATATCTGAAGCTTTCTTT
TRBJ2-1 NA NA TRBV7-9 CASSRTLGSYNEQFF TGTGCCAGCAGCAGGACACTTGGCTCCTACAATGAGCAGTTCTTC
TRBJ1-2 NA once TRBV7-8 CASSLDPDSNYGYTF TGTGCCAGCAGCTTAGATCCAGACTCTAACTATGGCTACACCTTC
TRBJ2-7 NA NA TRBV25-1 CASSARISSYEQYF TGTGCCAGCAGTGCGAGGATTAGCTCCTACGAGCAGTACTTC
TRBJ1-6 NA NA TRBV4-1 CASSHRGGDLNSPLHF TGCGCCAGCAGCCACCGAGGCGGGGACTTAAATTCACCCCTCCACTTT
TRBJ2-3 NA NA TRBV19 CASSSGDTDTQYF TGTGCCAGTTCATCGGGGGATACAGATACGCAGTATTTT
TRBJ2-7 TRBD1 NA TRBV29-1 CSVRTGSDYEQYF TGCAGCGTCCGGACAGGCTCGGACTACGAGCAGTACTTC
TRBJ1-1 NA few TRBV18 CASSPKQPMNTEAFF TGTGCCAGCTCACCAAAACAGCCTATGAACACTGAAGCTTTCTTT
TRBJ1-5 NA few TRBV10-3 CATGPQGSNQPQHF TGTGCCACAGGGCCCCAAGGAAGCAATCAGCCCCAGCATTTT
TRBJ1-3 TRBD1 few TRBV27 CASSFQGATGNTIYF TGTGCCAGCAGTTTTCAGGGGGCAACTGGAAACACCATATATTTT
TRBJ1-1 NA NA TRBV7-9 CASSLALSLNTEAFF TGTGCCAGCAGCTTAGCGCTAAGCCTGAACACTGAAGCTTTCTTT
TRBJ1-2 NA NA TRBV2 CASSDGDGGGYTF TGTGCCAGCAGTGATGGGGACGGGGGTGGCTACACCTTC
TRBJ2-3 NA once TRBV11-3 CASSSSVDTQYF TGTGCCAGCAGTTCTAGCGTAGATACGCAGTATTTT
TRBJ2-1 TRBD1 NA TRBV7-7 CASSRSTGARNEQFF TGTGCTAGCAGCCGAAGTACAGGGGCGCGCAATGAGCAGTTCTTC
TRBJ1-1 TRBD1 NA TRBV4-1 CASSQGNRGTNTEAFF TGCGCCAGCAGCCAAGGTAACAGGGGAACGAACACTGAAGCTTTCTTT